Listed here are 31 T cell receptor beta chains from one sample, sequenced in a study of T cell changes during pregnancy in multiple sclerosis. The assay was immunoSEQ multiplex PCR, and TCRdb's table has in-frame clones only and misses some. The data show roughly 70,000 clones, around 90% seen once. Sample: peripheral blood, taken in the third trimester of pregnancy. The receptor source for this set is a female donor with multiple sclerosis, enrolled in a pregnancy study.

J is TRBJ2-7 and V is TRBV6-4, with D possibly TRBD1 on 5 matching bases. Trimming left V 3 bases short and J 1 base short, with 7 bases between. The CDR3 is made up of 13 amino acids. Germline loops: CDR1 MRHNA, CDR2 SNTAGT. The CDR3 loop reads CASSEQVSYEQYF. The CDR3 DNA reads as TGTGCCAGCAGTGAACAGGTTTCCTACGAGCAGTACTTC.

This chain connects TRBV30 to TRBJ2-2; the D gene is possibly TRBD2 (5 bases). Germline V gene data show CDR1 as GTSNPN and CDR2 as SVGIG (reference sequence). Trimming left V 0 bases short and J 0 bases short, with 29 bases between. The CDR3 sequence is 22 residues long. The CDR3 region is CAWSVLPPLLVAQVANTGELFF. The CDR3 nucleotides read TGTGCCTGGAGTGTACTTCCCCCACTTCTGGTAGCGCAGGTCGCGAACACCGGGGAGCTGTTTTTT.

The V and J genes are TRBV23-1 and TRBJ2-2; TRBD2 matches at 11 bases. TRBV23-1 is an open reading frame whose function is uncertain. After removal of 6 bases from V and 8 bases from J, the junction contained 14 bases not matched to a gene. The CDR3 totals 17 residues. CDR3 sequence (DNA): TGCGCCAGCAGGGACCTAGCGGGAGGCCCTCAGGGGGGGGAGCTGTTTTTT. Translated, it gives CASRDLAGGPQGGELFF.

In regard to this clone: Germline and junction disagree at one end, which may indicate a read error. The chain is built from TRBV7-7 and TRBJ2-2; 13 positions match TRBD2. The CDR3 is made up of 16 amino acids. The germline gives CDR1 SSHAT, CDR2 FNYEAQ (reference sequence). CDR3 amino acids: CASSPGLAGRTGELFF. The CDR3 region has the DNA TGTGCTAGCAGCCCGGGACTAGCGGGAAGGACCGGGGAGCTGTTTTTT.

The chain recombines TRBV4-1 with TRBJ1-4; unclear D gene. Trimming left V 3 bases short and J 6 bases short, with 8 bases between. The CDR3 contains 13 residues. Germline V lookup: CDR1 MGHRA, CDR2 YSYEKL. The CDR3: CASSHLTDEKLFF. CDR3 in DNA: TGCGCCAGCAGCCACCTCACTGATGAAAAACTGTTTTTT.

The rearrangement joins TRBV7-2 to TRBJ2-1; 7 bases are shared with TRBD1. Germline V gene lookup returns CDR1 SGHTA and CDR2 FQGNSA. The CDR3 has 12 amino acids. V trimming: 5 bases; J trimming: 10 bases; junction bases outside the gene matches: 5. The CDR3 region has the DNA TGTGCCAGCAGCCCCAACAGGGGCGAGCAGTTCTTC. Translating gives CASSPNRGEQFF. The entire variable domain, with the rest obtained from reference TRBV7-2 and TRBJ2-1, is as follows: GAGVSQSPSNKVTEKGKDVELRCDPISGHTALYWYRQSLGQGLEFLIYFQGNSAPDKSGLPSDRFSAERTGGSVSTLTIQRTQQEDSAVYLCASSPNRGEQFFGPGTRLTVL.

The V and J genes are TRBV23-1 and TRBJ2-7, with D possibly TRBD2 on 6 matching bases. TRBV23-1 counts as an open reading frame of uncertain function. V lost 5 bases, J lost 4 bases, and 21 bases lay in between. The CDR3 contains 16 residues. The CDR3 nucleotides read TGCGCCAGCAGTTCGGGTGGAGCAGGAGGGCCATACGAGCAGTACTTC. This encodes CASSSGGAGGPYEQYF.

The rearrangement uses TRBV10-3 and TRBJ2-1; TRBD2 aligns across 13 bases. Trimming at V came to 11 bases and at J to 10 bases, leaving 5 bases not matched to a gene. CDR1 ENHRY and CDR2 SYGVKD come from the germline V gene. CDR3 size: 12 residues. CDR3 sequence: CASGTSGIEQFF. Written as DNA, the CDR3 is TGTGCCTCCGGGACTAGCGGGATCGAGCAGTTCTTC.

V gene TRBV18 combines with J gene TRBJ2-2; 9 bases map to TRBD1. The CDR3 is 16 residues long. Germline CDR1 is KGHSH and CDR2 is LQKENI. Trimming cost V 6 bases and J 6 bases; bases outside gene matches: 11. As DNA, the CDR3 is TGTGCCAGCTCGCAACAGGGGGCGCAAGTCTCCGGGGAGCTGTTTTTT. Its protein is CASSQQGAQVSGELFF.

The rearrangement uses TRBV30 and TRBJ2-7; TRBD1 agrees at 8 bases. Germline V gives CDR1 GTSNPN, CDR2 SVGIG (reference sequence). The CDR3 length is 14 residues. V gave up 5 bases and J gave up 0 bases; unmatched junction bases: 6. The CDR3 bases are TGTGCCTGGGGCCCCGGGACAGGCTCCTACGAGCAGTACTTC. This translates into CAWGPGTGSYEQYF.

This clone was seen at least ten times. Different DNA sequences within this sample yield the same CDR3. The gene calls are TRBV18 and TRBJ1-1, with TRBD1 matching 9 bases. Trimming removed 3 bases from V and 3 bases from J; junction bases left unmatched: 2. The CDR3 contains 14 residues. Germline CDR1 and CDR2: KGHSH and LQKENI. The CDR3 is CASSPRDRDTEAFF. CDR3 bases: TGTGCCAGCTCACCCCGGGACAGGGACACTGAAGCTTTCTTT.

This clone occurred a few times. V gene TRBV9 combines with J gene TRBJ1-1; no clear D. Germline V gene data show CDR1 as SGDLS and CDR2 as YYNGEE. The CDR3 loop spans 12 amino acids. The V gene lost 6 bases and the J gene lost 0 bases, with 6 bases spanning the gap. CDR3 region: CASKQMNTEAFF. CDR3 nucleotides: TGTGCCAGCAAACAGATGAACACTGAAGCTTTCTTT.

This clone was seen more than once but under ten times. The chain carries TRBV6-1 and TRBJ1-2, with D perhaps TRBD1 (6 bases). The CDR3 is made up of 14 amino acids. CDR1 MNHNS and CDR2 SASEGT come from the germline V gene. Trimming cost V 9 bases and J 1 base, with 15 bases left between them. Here the CDR3 reads CASETGAINYGYTF. DNA for the CDR3: TGTGCCAGTGAGACAGGCGCAATTAACTATGGCTACACCTTC.

The chain has TRBV5-1 and TRBJ1-1; 12 bases agree with TRBD1. V was clipped by 4 bases and J by 6 bases; unmatched bases: 4. The CDR3 has 14 residues. In germline, CDR1 is SGHRS, CDR2 YFSETQ. CDR3 nucleotide sequence: TGCGCCAGCAGCCCGGGACAGGGGGCCTCTGAAGCTTTCTTT. This encodes CASSPGQGASEAFF. Combining the CDR3 with reference TRBV5-1 and TRBJ1-1 gives the whole variable domain KAGVTQTPRYLIKTRGQQVTLSCSPISGHRSVSWYQQTPGQGLQFLFEYFSETQRNKGNFPGRFSGRQFSNSRSEMNVSTLELGDSALYLCASSPGQGASEAFFGQGTRLTVV.

This clone was counted a few times. The chain uses TRBV4-2 and TRBJ1-3; D is undetermined. The CDR3 covers 13 residues. Deletions cut 1 base from V and 8 bases from J, with 9 bases between. Germline loops: CDR1 LGHNA, CDR2 YNFKEQ. In DNA form, the CDR3 reads TGTGCCAGCAGCCAAGTCATGTCCCACACCATATATTTT. Its translation: CASSQVMSHTIYF.

The rearrangement joins TRBV9 to TRBJ2-2, with TRBD2 matching 8 bases. This CDR3 is 15 amino acids long. V lost 5 bases, J lost 4 bases, and 7 bases stayed unmatched. CDR1 SGDLS and CDR2 YYNGEE come from the germline V gene. As DNA, the CDR3 is TGTGCCAGCAGTACAACGGGAGGGCTCACCGGGGAGCTGTTTTTT. Encoded protein: CASSTTGGLTGELFF. The complete variable domain, with remaining parts taken from reference TRBV9 and TRBJ2-2, reads DSGVTQTPKHLITATGQRVTLRCSPRSGDLSVYWYQQSLDQGLQFLIQYYNGEERAKGNILERFSAQQFPDLHSELNLSSLELGDSALYFCASSTTGGLTGELFFGEGSRLTVL.

This chain uses TRBV6-1 with TRBJ2-3; D is undetermined. The length of the CDR3 is 12 residues. V gave up 7 bases and J gave up 4 bases, with 9 bases separating them. Germline loops: CDR1 MNHNS, CDR2 SASEGT. CDR3 DNA: TGTGCCAGCATCGGTTCGGCAGATACGCAGTATTTT. This codes for CASIGSADTQYF.

This chain uses TRBV7-9 with TRBJ2-1, with D tentatively TRBD2 (5 bases). CDR1 and CDR2 (germline): SEHNR, FQNEAQ (reference sequence). CDR3 size: 12 residues. In DNA form, the CDR3 reads TGTGCTAATGGCGGGTACACCAATGAGCAGTTCTTC. Its translation: CANGGYTNEQFF.

This sequence joins TRBV11-3 and TRBJ2-1; D is perhaps TRBD1 (6 bases). The V gene's germline CDR1 is SGHNT and CDR2 YENEEA. CDR3 length: 15 residues. Trimming removed 5 bases from V and 5 bases from J, with 16 bases in between. This CDR3 reads CASSAGGGGNNEQFF. Written as DNA, the CDR3 is TGTGCCAGCAGCGCCGGTGGGGGCGGCAACAATGAGCAGTTCTTC. Variable domain in full (rest from reference TRBV11-3 and TRBJ2-1): EAGVVQSPRYKIIEKKQPVAFWCNPISGHNTLYWYLQNLGQGPELLIRYENEEAVDDSQLPKDRFSAERLKGVDSTLKIQPAELGDSAVYLCASSAGGGGNNEQFFGPGTRLTVL.

J is TRBJ1-2 and V is TRBV19; D uncertain. The CDR3 runs to 20 residues. V lost 5 bases and J lost 4, with 32 bases in between. Looked up from germline, CDR1 is LNHDA and CDR2 is SQIVND (reference sequence). This CDR3 reads CASSPEESGRGIGPRYGYTF. CDR3 sequence (DNA): TGTGCCAGTAGTCCTGAAGAGAGTGGACGGGGAATAGGGCCCCGCTATGGCTACACCTTC.

The chain is built from TRBV6-5 and TRBJ2-4, with D perhaps matching TRBD2 (6 bases). The V end was cut by 6 bases, the J end by 6 bases, with 12 bases between. The length of the CDR3 is 13 residues. Germline-derived CDR1 and CDR2 are MNHEY and SVGAGI. The CDR3 sequence: CASSLPGRNIQYF. DNA for the CDR3: TGTGCCAGCAGCCTACCCGGGAGAAACATTCAGTACTTC.

CDR3 loop: CASSPERIASSYEQYF. The CDR3, as DNA: TGTGCCAGCTCACCAGAGAGGATCGCTAGCTCCTACGAGCAGTACTTC. This sequence joins TRBV18 and TRBJ2-7; D gene ambiguous. This CDR3 contains 16 residues. V was clipped by 2 bases and J by 0 bases, with 14 bases between them. The germline gives CDR1 KGHSH, CDR2 LQKENI.

The rearrangement links TRBV5-1 to TRBJ1-4; TRBD1 matches at 9 bases. Trimming removed 3 bases from V and 8 bases from J; junction bases left unmatched: 11. This CDR3 is 16 amino acids long. The germline V gene has CDR1 SGHRS and CDR2 YFSETQ. In DNA form, the CDR3 reads TGCGCCAGCAGCTCCCCCCCGACAGGGGGTTTAGAAAAACTGTTTTTT. Protein sequence: CASSSPPTGGLEKLFF.

The chain couples TRBV7-9 to TRBJ2-1, with D maybe TRBD1 (5 bases). Germline CDR1 is SEHNR and CDR2 is FQNEAQ (reference sequence). V was clipped by 7 bases and J by 5 bases, with 15 bases between them. The CDR3 sequence is 14 residues long. The CDR3 nucleotides read TGTGCCAGCACCTACTTGGTAGGGGACAATGAGCAGTTCTTC. Protein sequence: CASTYLVGDNEQFF.

This chain joins TRBV29-1 and TRBJ1-2; possibly TRBD1 for D (5 bases). V lost 7 bases and J 2 bases, leaving 8 bases between the germline ends. Per the germline V gene, CDR1 is SQVTM and CDR2 is ANQGSEA. CDR3 length: 11 amino acids. The chain's CDR3 is CSAQGNYGYTF. The CDR3 DNA is TGCAGCGCCCAGGGAAACTATGGCTACACCTTC.

The chain joins TRBV7-7 to TRBJ2-5; 7 bases line up with TRBD1. V shed 1 base and J 4 bases; nucleotides not matched to a gene: 6. Germline loops: CDR1 SSHAT, CDR2 FNYEAQ (reference sequence). This CDR3 contains 15 residues. The DNA for the CDR3 is TGTGCCAGCAGCTTAGTAGGGGGCGCAGGAGAGACCCAGTACTTC. As protein: CASSLVGGAGETQYF.

The chain uses TRBV2 and TRBJ2-1, with TRBD2 as a possible D gene (5 bases). CDR3 length: 13 amino acids. Trimming left V 7 bases short and J 2 bases short, with 9 bases between. Germline V gene sequence: CDR1 SNHLY, CDR2 FYNNEI. CDR3 region: CASKTGTYNEQFF. CDR3 coding DNA: TGTGCCAGCAAAACGGGAACCTACAATGAGCAGTTCTTC.

The chain uses TRBV7-9 and TRBJ1-2; 7 positions agree with TRBD1. CDR3 length equals 15 residues. J was trimmed by 1 base and V by 6 bases; bases with no gene match: 8. Germline lookup yields CDR1 SEHNR and CDR2 FQNEAQ (reference sequence). The CDR3 bases are TGTGCCAGCAGAATCCCGACAGGGCTTAACTATGGCTACACCTTC. Translating gives CASRIPTGLNYGYTF.

The chain has TRBV4-3 and TRBJ2-3, with 8 bases aligning to TRBD2. The CDR3 runs 17 residues. Germline-derived CDR1 and CDR2 are LGHNA and YSLEER. J gave up 0 bases and V 0 bases, and 5 bases lay outside the gene matches. CDR3 sequence reads: CASSQDLASGSTDTQYF. CDR3 nucleotides: TGCGCCAGCAGCCAAGATTTGGCTAGCGGGAGCACAGATACGCAGTATTTT.

Here the CDR3 reads CAWSVLEEKWGYEQYF. The CDR3 DNA sequence: TGTGCCTGGAGTGTACTGGAGGAAAAGTGGGGCTACGAGCAGTACTTC. The gene calls are TRBV30 and TRBJ2-7, with D possibly being TRBD2 (5 bases). This CDR3 is built from 16 residues. The V gene's germline CDR1 is GTSNPN and CDR2 SVGIG (reference sequence). Trimming removed 0 bases at V and 3 bases at J, with 18 bases between.

The rearrangement links TRBV14 to TRBJ1-2; 9 bases align to TRBD1. This CDR3 has 13 residues. Germline V gene data show CDR1 as SGHDN and CDR2 as FVKESK. Trimming removed 3 bases from V and 7 bases from J; junction bases left unmatched: 3. CDR3 in DNA: TGTGCCAGCAGCCATGCGGGACAGGGTGGCTACACCTTC. It codes for CASSHAGQGGYTF.